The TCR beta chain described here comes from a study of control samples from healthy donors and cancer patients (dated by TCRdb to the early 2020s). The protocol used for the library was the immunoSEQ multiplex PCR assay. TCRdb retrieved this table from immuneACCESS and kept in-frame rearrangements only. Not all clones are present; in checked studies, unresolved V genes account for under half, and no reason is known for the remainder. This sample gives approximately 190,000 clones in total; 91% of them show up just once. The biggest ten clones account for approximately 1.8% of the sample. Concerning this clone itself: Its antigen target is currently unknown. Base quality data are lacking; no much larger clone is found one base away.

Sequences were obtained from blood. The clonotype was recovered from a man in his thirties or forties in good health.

CDR3 protein: CASKIQGSESPLHF. The DNA sequence is TGTGCCAGCAAGATCCAGGGTTCTGAATCACCCCTCCACTTT. The sequence links TRBV6-5 to TRBJ1-6, and the D gene may be TRBD1, 5 bases matching. At the junction V is shortened by 7 bases and J by 10 bases, with 17 bases in between. Taken from cysteine to phenylalanine, the CDR3 has 14 residues. The only DNA kept is the CDR3, 42 bases in frame from the first base. CDR1 and CDR2 were assigned from the germline V gene as MNHEY and SVGAGI.